This T cell receptor beta chain was found in a study of CD8+CD57+ T cells in acquired aplastic anemia. At the level of the study: Sorted CD4+ and CD8+ cells gave a mean 3.2 ug DNA, range about 0.17 to 27.4 ug.

Study-wide results and caveats: Both patients and controls carried the same twenty-nine CD8+ CDR3 sequences.

Those patients picked for sequencing had displayed CD8+CD57+ cell expansion on flow cytometry. Prior therapy had not been administered to any patient at the time of blood sampling. Profiling of TCR beta VDJ combinations and CDR3 sequences used genomic DNA as template. MiXCR, run by TCRdb on the reads, gives a single entry per CDR3 protein. Of about 200,000 distinct CDR3 sequences listed, roughly 50% were seen once; the top ten hold just under 20%. The sample holds many counts of this clonotype. As yet, its antigen is unknown. The germline gives CDR1 LNHDA, CDR2 SQIVND (reference sequence). This CDR3 region has 12 residues. Between the trimmed V and J ends, which lost 4 bases and 0 bases, there was a span of 3 bases.

The receptor's source is a human donor with aplastic anemia. The chain combines TRBV19 with TRBJ1-1; unclear D gene. Sample: sorted CD4+, CD8+, or CD8+CD57+ T cells (not recorded which) from PBMCs. Here the CDR3 DNA reads TGTGCCAGTAGTAGTGTGAACACTGAAGCTTTCTTT. This gives the protein CASSSVNTEAFF.